The 30 T cell receptor beta chains presented below share a single source sample, sequenced in a study of control samples from healthy donors and cancer patients. Assay used: immunoSEQ multiplex PCR; TCRdb lists only in-frame clones, some missing. The sample records 6,000 to 7,000 clones, roughly three quarters being singletons. The material sequenced was formalin-fixed, paraffin-embedded tissue. Receptors originate from a male donor with melanoma.

This chain connects TRBV5-1 to TRBJ2-3; 9 nucleotides align to TRBD2. The CDR3 length is 18 residues. The V gene's germline CDR1 is SGHRS and CDR2 YFSETQ. Unmatched junction bases numbered 16, after V lost 3 bases and J lost 5 bases. The CDR3 sequence is CASSSQKGAGGPGDTQYF. Written as DNA, the CDR3 is TGCGCCAGCAGCTCGCAAAAAGGGGCGGGGGGGCCTGGAGATACGCAGTATTTT.

The chain carries TRBV6-2 or TRBV6-3 and TRBJ2-7, with 8 bases lining up with TRBD1. Germline CDR1 MNHEY, CDR2 SVGEGT. V was pared by 5 bases and J by 3 bases, with 6 bases of the junction left unmatched. The CDR3 length is 14 residues. Here the CDR3 reads CASSLGQGRYEQYF. CDR3 coding DNA: TGTGCCAGCAGTCTTGGACAGGGCCGCTACGAGCAGTACTTC.

This chain joins TRBV6-2 or TRBV6-3 and TRBJ2-1, with TRBD2 as a possible D gene (5 bases). The V end lost 5 bases, the J end lost 0 bases, and 11 bases lay between the germline ends. The germline gives CDR1 MNHEY, CDR2 SVGEGT. CDR3 length equals 15 residues. The CDR3 reads CASSRIAISYNEQFF. The CDR3 DNA follows: TGTGCCAGCAGTCGAATAGCGATCTCCTACAATGAGCAGTTCTTC.

V usage is TRBV6-5 and J usage is TRBJ2-5; 8 nucleotides line up with TRBD2. Unmatched junction bases numbered 3, after V lost 7 bases and J lost 5 bases. The germline CDR1 and CDR2 sequences are MNHEY and SVGAGI. CDR3 length: 12 residues. The CDR3 is CASTPGGETQYF. The CDR3 DNA follows: TGTGCCAGCACTCCGGGGGGGGAGACCCAGTACTTC.

The V and J genes are TRBV7-9 and TRBJ1-1; D not resolved. V gave up 5 bases and J gave up 1 base, with 8 bases separating them. The germline V gene has CDR1 SEHNR and CDR2 FQNEAQ (reference sequence). This CDR3 has 13 amino acids. This chain's CDR3 is CASSPEGNTEAFF. The CDR3 region has the DNA TGTGCCAGCAGCCCGGAGGGGAACACTGAAGCTTTCTTT.

V is TRBV29-1 and J is TRBJ1-1; 7 bases line up with TRBD1. The CDR3 runs 16 residues. Germline CDR1 is SQVTM and CDR2 is ANQGSEA. J lost 0 bases, V lost 6 bases, and 13 bases had no gene match. CDR3 DNA: TGCAGCGTAGGGGGAAGGACAGGAGCCTTGAACACTGAAGCTTTCTTT. Translated: CSVGGRTGALNTEAFF. Looking up the rest from reference TRBV29-1 and TRBJ1-1 gives the full variable domain: SAVISQKPSRDICQRGTSLTIQCQVDSQVTMMFWYRQQPGQSLTLIATANQGSEATYESGFVIDKFPISRPNLTFSTLTVSNMSPEDSSIYLCSVGGRTGALNTEAFFGQGTRLTVV.

The CDR3 sequence: CASSFDNGDEQFF. DNA of the CDR3: TGCGCCAGCAGCTTTGATAATGGGGATGAGCAGTTCTTC. This chain connects TRBV5-1 to TRBJ2-1, with D unclear. The V end was cut by 2 bases, the J end by 8 bases, with 11 bases between. Germline CDR1 is SGHRS and CDR2 is YFSETQ. The CDR3 is 13 amino acids.

This clone was detected only a few times. This chain connects TRBV7-9 to TRBJ1-1; maybe TRBD1 (6 bases). Trimming pared 2 bases from V and 1 base from J, leaving 11 bases between. Germline V gene sequence: CDR1 SEHNR, CDR2 FQNEAQ (reference sequence). The CDR3 contains 15 residues. The CDR3 coding sequence is TGTGCCAGCAGCTTAAGGGGAGGGGGGAACACTGAAGCTTTCTTT. Its translation is CASSLRGGGNTEAFF.

The DNA of the CDR3 is TGTGCCAGCAGTTTATCTAGTCTAGCACCCTTGGGCGAGCAGTACTTC. Translation: CASSLSSLAPLGEQYF. The chain joins TRBV27 to TRBJ2-7, with a weak D call TRBD2 (5 bases). Per germline, CDR1 MNHEY and CDR2 SMNVEV (reference sequence). V lost 0 bases and J 6 bases, leaving 18 bases between the germline ends. The CDR3 has 16 amino acids.

The rearrangement links TRBV28 to TRBJ1-2; no firm D call. Per the germline V gene, CDR1 is MDHEN and CDR2 is SYDVKM. V was pared by 7 bases and J by 6 bases, with 24 bases between. This CDR3 comprises 16 residues. The chain's CDR3 is CASTLFITYGVNGYTF. CDR3 DNA: TGTGCCAGCACCTTGTTTATAACCTATGGAGTGAATGGCTACACCTTC.

This rearrangement joins TRBV28 to TRBJ2-2; the match to TRBD2 covers 13 bases. V trimming: 6 bases; J trimming: 6 bases; junction bases outside the gene matches: 4. Germline loops: CDR1 MDHEN, CDR2 SYDVKM. This CDR3 spans 15 amino acids. The CDR3 loop is CASRPTSGGPGELFF. The DNA for the CDR3 is TGTGCCAGCAGACCGACTAGCGGGGGGCCCGGGGAGCTGTTTTTT. Combining the CDR3 with reference TRBV28 and TRBJ2-2 gives the whole variable domain DVKVTQSSRYLVKRTGEKVFLECVQDMDHENMFWYRQDPGLGLRLIYFSYDVKMKEKGDIPEGYSVSREKKERFSLILESASTNQTSMYLCASRPTSGGPGELFFGEGSRLTVL.

This rearrangement joins TRBV19 to TRBJ1-6; TRBD1 matches 7 bases. J gave up 9 bases and V 4 bases, and 6 bases lay outside the gene matches. Germline V lookup: CDR1 LNHDA, CDR2 SQIVND (reference sequence). The CDR3 contains 14 residues. As DNA, the CDR3 is TGTGCCAGTAGTACAACAGGGGTGAGTTCACCCCTCCACTTT. Amino acids: CASSTTGVSSPLHF.

The chain is built from TRBV4-3 and TRBJ2-1; 10 nucleotides match TRBD2. This CDR3 is built from 17 residues. Germline CDR1 is LGHNA and CDR2 is YSLEER. Trimming took 0 bases from V and 2 from J; bases not matched to a gene: 4. The CDR3 loop reads CASSQDLLAGAYNEQFF. CDR3 sequence (DNA): TGCGCCAGCAGCCAAGACCTCCTAGCGGGGGCCTACAATGAGCAGTTCTTC.

This sequence joins TRBV10-3 and TRBJ1-6, with D possibly matching TRBD1 (5 bases). Looked up from germline, CDR1 is ENHRY and CDR2 is SYGVKD. Trimming stripped 4 bases from V and 11 bases from J, with 18 bases between. The CDR3 extends over 15 amino acids. The CDR3 loop reads CAISGDSGGGTPLHF. Written as DNA, the CDR3 is TGTGCCATCAGTGGAGACAGTGGAGGCGGGACACCCCTCCACTTT.

The chain links TRBV4-2 to TRBJ2-3; possibly TRBD2 for D (6 bases). V lost 0 bases and J 0 bases, leaving 25 bases between the germline ends. CDR3 size: 21 residues. The germline gives CDR1 LGHNA, CDR2 YNFKEQ. The CDR3, as DNA: TGTGCCAGCAGCCAAGAGGCATTCGAAGGTGTCCTAGCGTACAGCACAGATACGCAGTATTTT. Translation gives CASSQEAFEGVLAYSTDTQYF.

The chain couples TRBV2 to TRBJ2-1; D gene ambiguous. The CDR3 runs 16 residues. The germline V and J ends were trimmed by 0 bases and 3 bases, with 12 bases remaining between them. CDR1 is SNHLY and CDR2 is FYNNEI in the germline V gene. The CDR3: CASSEASTSIYNEQFF. Written as DNA, the CDR3 is TGTGCCAGCAGTGAAGCGTCAACCTCTATCTACAATGAGCAGTTCTTC.

The chain recombines TRBV15 with TRBJ1-6; D possibly corresponds to TRBD1 (5 bases). The germline CDR1 and CDR2 sequences are LNHNV and YYDKDF (reference sequence). CDR3 length: 15 amino acids. Between the trimmed V and J ends, which lost 1 base and 7 bases, there was a span of 11 bases. CDR3 residues: CATSRAGTGNSPLHF. Written as DNA, the CDR3 is TGTGCCACCAGCAGAGCAGGGACCGGGAATTCACCCCTCCACTTT.

This chain uses TRBV5-4 with TRBJ2-7; D gene uncertain. CDR3 length: 13 residues. Germline V gene lookup returns CDR1 SGHNT and CDR2 YYREEE (reference sequence). Trimming shortened V by 0 bases and J by 4 bases, and 8 bases separated the two germline ends. The CDR3 region has the DNA TGTGCCAGCAGCTTGGAGGGCAGGTACGAGCAGTACTTC. Its translation: CASSLEGRYEQYF.

The chain has TRBV7-9 and TRBJ2-5; D is uncertain. CDR3 length: 14 amino acids. Germline V gene lookup returns CDR1 SEHNR and CDR2 FQNEAQ (reference sequence). The ends were cut back, 1 base at V and 1 base at J, with 7 bases in the middle. CDR3 protein: CASSLEGTQETQYF. The CDR3 coding sequence is TGTGCCAGCAGCTTAGAGGGCACCCAAGAGACCCAGTACTTC.

V is TRBV5-6 and J is TRBJ1-2; D not resolved. Trimming removed 7 bases from V and 6 bases from J, with 19 bases in between. Per the germline V gene, CDR1 is SGHDT and CDR2 is YYEEEE. The CDR3 runs 14 residues. CDR3 in amino acids: CASGPGPHGDGYTF. The CDR3 DNA sequence: TGTGCCAGCGGCCCCGGCCCTCACGGGGATGGCTACACCTTC.

V gene TRBV6-5 combines with J gene TRBJ2-3; D is ambiguous. From germline, CDR1 is MNHEY and CDR2 SVGAGI. V was cut by 6 bases and J by 3 bases, with 13 bases left in between. The CDR3 extends over 14 amino acids. In nucleotides, the CDR3 is TGTGCCAGCAGCCTTGGACGGAGTACAGATACGCAGTATTTT. Residues: CASSLGRSTDTQYF.

The gene calls are TRBV3-1 (or the pseudogene TRBV3-2) and TRBJ1-1; D is ambiguous. V lost 0 bases, J lost 1 base, and 9 bases lay in between. In germline, CDR1 is LGHDT, CDR2 YNNKEL (reference sequence). The CDR3 extends over 15 amino acids. The DNA for the CDR3 is TGTGCCAGCAGCCAAGACAACGGAGAGAACACTGAAGCTTTCTTT. Its translation is CASSQDNGENTEAFF.

This chain joins TRBV27 and TRBJ2-5, with 11 bases that match TRBD1. The V segment lost 5 bases and the J segment 1 base; nucleotides outside the gene matches: 3. Germline V gene lookup returns CDR1 MNHEY and CDR2 SMNVEV (reference sequence). The CDR3 contains 15 residues. The CDR3 bases are TGTGCCAGCAGTCTGGACAGGGGGCCCCAAGAGACCCAGTACTTC. It is translated as CASSLDRGPQETQYF.

The rearrangement uses TRBV5-4 and TRBJ2-5, with 10 nucleotides matching TRBD2. Germline CDR1 reads SGHNT; CDR2 reads YYREEE (reference sequence). The CDR3 sequence is 14 residues long. Trimming at V came to 4 bases and at J to 4 bases, leaving 4 bases not matched to a gene. The chain's CDR3 is CASSTGTSVETQYF. The CDR3 DNA sequence: TGTGCCAGCAGCACCGGGACTAGCGTAGAGACCCAGTACTTC.

The chain uses TRBV4-1 and TRBJ2-7; no definite D call. Germline V CDR1 and CDR2: MGHRA, YSYEKL. V dropped 1 base and J dropped 3 bases, with 7 bases sitting between them. This CDR3 has 13 amino acids. The CDR3 reads CASSQVPGYEQYF. CDR3 sequence (DNA): TGCGCCAGCAGCCAAGTGCCAGGCTACGAGCAGTACTTC.

This clone was picked up a small number of times. The chain couples TRBV27 to TRBJ1-2; perhaps TRBD1 as D (5 bases). The V and J ends lost 6 bases and 3 bases respectively, with 23 bases between them. CDR1 MNHEY and CDR2 SMNVEV come from the germline V gene (reference sequence). This CDR3 region has 17 residues. The CDR3 DNA reads TGTGCCAGCAGCCAGTCCTTGACAGAGATAAATTACTATGGCTACACCTTC. This encodes CASSQSLTEINYYGYTF.

About this clone: One end of the junction fails to match germline, which may point to a read error. The sample holds other DNA sequences that translate to the same CDR3. This chain connects TRBV7-3 to TRBJ2-2; 7 nucleotides agree with TRBD1. The CDR3 totals 15 residues. In germline, CDR1 is SGHTA, CDR2 FQGTGA. The CDR3 spells CASSSLRQGVGELFF. CDR3 DNA sequence: TGTGCCAGCAGCAGCCTCCGACAGGGTGTCGGGGAGTTGTTTTTT.

The V gene is TRBV12-3 or TRBV12-4, the J gene TRBJ2-7, with D perhaps given as TRBD1 or TRBD2 (5 bases each). The CDR3 contains 13 residues. V lost 6 bases to trimming and J lost 5 bases, with 14 bases between them. The CDR3: CASSEGSMNEQYV. CDR3 nucleotide sequence: TGTGCCAGCAGCGAGGGGAGTATGAACGAGCAGTACGTC.

The gene calls are TRBV27 and TRBJ2-7; D may be TRBD1 (6 bases). V shed 3 bases and J shed 0 bases, with 6 bases lying between them. The CDR3 is 13 residues long. The V gene's germline CDR1 is MNHEY and CDR2 SMNVEV (reference sequence). CDR3 sequence: CASSLGASYEQYV. As DNA, the CDR3 is TGTGCCAGCAGTTTGGGGGCCTCCTACGAGCAGTACGTC.

The gene calls are TRBV6-2 or TRBV6-3 and TRBJ1-1; TRBD1 matches 9 bases. CDR1 MNHEY and CDR2 SVGEGT come from the germline V gene. Germline trimming cut 2 bases from V and 0 bases from J; bases unmatched to any gene: 10. This CDR3 spans 18 amino acids. CDR3 sequence: CASSYPSGTGWMNTEAFF. DNA for the CDR3: TGTGCCAGCAGTTACCCCTCCGGGACAGGGTGGATGAACACTGAAGCTTTCTTT.